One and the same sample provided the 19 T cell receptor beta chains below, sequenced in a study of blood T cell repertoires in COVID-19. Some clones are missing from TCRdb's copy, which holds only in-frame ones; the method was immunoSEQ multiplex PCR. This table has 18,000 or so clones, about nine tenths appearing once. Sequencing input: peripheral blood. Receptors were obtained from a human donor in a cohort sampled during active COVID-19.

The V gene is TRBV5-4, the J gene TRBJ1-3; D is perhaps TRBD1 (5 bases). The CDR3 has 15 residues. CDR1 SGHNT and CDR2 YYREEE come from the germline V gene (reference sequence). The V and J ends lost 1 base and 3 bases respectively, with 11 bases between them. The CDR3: CASSLQGAVGNTIYF. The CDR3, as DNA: TGTGCCAGCAGCTTGCAAGGGGCTGTTGGAAACACCATATATTTT.

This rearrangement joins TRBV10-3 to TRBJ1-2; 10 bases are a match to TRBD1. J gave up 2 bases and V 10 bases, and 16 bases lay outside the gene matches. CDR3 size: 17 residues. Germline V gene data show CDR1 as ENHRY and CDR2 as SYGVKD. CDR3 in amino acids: CATTRRDRGLENYGYTF. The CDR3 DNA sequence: TGTGCCACCACAAGGAGGGACAGGGGCCTTGAGAACTATGGCTACACCTTC.

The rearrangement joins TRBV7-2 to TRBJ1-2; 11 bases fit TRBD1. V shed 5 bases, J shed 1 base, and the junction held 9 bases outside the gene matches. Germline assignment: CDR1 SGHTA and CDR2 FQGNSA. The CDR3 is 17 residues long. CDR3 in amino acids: CASSPRTGGSVNYGYTF. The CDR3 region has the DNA TGTGCCAGCAGCCCACGGACAGGGGGCTCGGTTAACTATGGCTACACCTTC.

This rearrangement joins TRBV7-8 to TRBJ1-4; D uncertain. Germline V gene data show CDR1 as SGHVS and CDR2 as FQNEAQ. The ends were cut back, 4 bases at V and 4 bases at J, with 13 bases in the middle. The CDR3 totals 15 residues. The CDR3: CASSSGRMFNEKLFF. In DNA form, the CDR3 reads TGTGCCAGCAGCTCCGGGAGAATGTTTAATGAAAAACTGTTTTTT.

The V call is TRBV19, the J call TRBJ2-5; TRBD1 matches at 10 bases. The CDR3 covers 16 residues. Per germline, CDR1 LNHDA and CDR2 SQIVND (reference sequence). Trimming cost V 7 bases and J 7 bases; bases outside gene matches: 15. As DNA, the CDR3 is TGTGCCAGTACCCCAGAGGGACAGGGGCGGTTGGGGACCCAGTACTTC. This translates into CASTPEGQGRLGTQYF.

CDR3 loop: CASSQKRGMGAEQYF. Written as DNA, the CDR3 is TGTGCCAGCAGCCAAAAGAGGGGTATGGGGGCCGAGCAGTACTTC. This sequence joins TRBV14 and TRBJ2-7, with D tentatively TRBD1 (6 bases). There are 15 residues in the CDR3. The V end was cut by 2 bases, the J end by 6 bases, with 17 bases between. Germline V gene sequence: CDR1 SGHDN, CDR2 FVKESK.

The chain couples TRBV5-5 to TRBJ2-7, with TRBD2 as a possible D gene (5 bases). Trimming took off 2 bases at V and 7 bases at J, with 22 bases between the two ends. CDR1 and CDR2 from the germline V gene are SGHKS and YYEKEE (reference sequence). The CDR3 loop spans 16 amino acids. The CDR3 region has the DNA TGTGCCAGCAGCTTTTTCGAGGCCAACCCTACGGGAGAGCAGTACTTC. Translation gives CASSFFEANPTGEQYF. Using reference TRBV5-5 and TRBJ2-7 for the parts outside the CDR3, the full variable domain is DAGVTQSPTHLIKTRGQQVTLRCSPISGHKSVSWYQQVLGQGPQFIFQYYEKEERGRGNFPDRFSARQFPNYSSELNVNALLLGDSALYLCASSFFEANPTGEQYFGPGTRLTVT.

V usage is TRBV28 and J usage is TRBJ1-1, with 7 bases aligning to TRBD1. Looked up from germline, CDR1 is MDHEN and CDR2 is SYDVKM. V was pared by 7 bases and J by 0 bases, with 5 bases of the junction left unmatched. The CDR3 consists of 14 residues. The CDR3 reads CASTRDSLNTEAFF. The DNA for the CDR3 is TGTGCCAGCACCAGGGACAGCTTGAACACTGAAGCTTTCTTT.

CDR3 DNA: TGTGCCAGCAGCTCCCTAGGGGGTGTGGGGTACGAGCAGTACTTC. Translating gives CASSSLGGVGYEQYF. This chain uses TRBV7-9 with TRBJ2-7; perhaps TRBD1 as D (6 bases). CDR3 length equals 15 residues. V lost 4 bases, J lost 4 bases, and 17 bases lay in between. Germline V gene data show CDR1 as SEHNR and CDR2 as FQNEAQ (reference sequence).

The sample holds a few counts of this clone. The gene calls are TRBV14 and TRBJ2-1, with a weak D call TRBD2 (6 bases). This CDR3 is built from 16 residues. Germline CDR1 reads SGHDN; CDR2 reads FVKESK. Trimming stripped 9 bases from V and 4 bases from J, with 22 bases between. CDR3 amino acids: CARIGGTDGTYNEQFF. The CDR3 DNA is TGTGCCAGGATCGGAGGGACTGATGGAACTTACAATGAGCAGTTCTTC.

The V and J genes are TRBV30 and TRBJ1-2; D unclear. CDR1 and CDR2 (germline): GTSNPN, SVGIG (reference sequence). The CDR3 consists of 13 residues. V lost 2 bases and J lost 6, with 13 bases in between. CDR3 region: CAWSHGYSDGYTF. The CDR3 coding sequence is TGTGCCTGGAGTCACGGGTATTCCGATGGCTACACCTTC.

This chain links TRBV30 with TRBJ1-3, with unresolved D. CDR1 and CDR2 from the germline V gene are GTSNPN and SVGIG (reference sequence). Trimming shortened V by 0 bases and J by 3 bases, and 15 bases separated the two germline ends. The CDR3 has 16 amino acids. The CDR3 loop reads CAWSVLAGTGGNTIYF. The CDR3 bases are TGTGCCTGGAGTGTACTAGCGGGTACTGGTGGAAACACCATATATTTT.

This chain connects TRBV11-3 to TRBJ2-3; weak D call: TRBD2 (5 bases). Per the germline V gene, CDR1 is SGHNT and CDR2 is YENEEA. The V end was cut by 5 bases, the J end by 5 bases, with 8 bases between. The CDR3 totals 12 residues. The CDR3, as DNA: TGTGCCAGCAGCCCCGGGGTAGATACGCAGTATTTT. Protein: CASSPGVDTQYF.

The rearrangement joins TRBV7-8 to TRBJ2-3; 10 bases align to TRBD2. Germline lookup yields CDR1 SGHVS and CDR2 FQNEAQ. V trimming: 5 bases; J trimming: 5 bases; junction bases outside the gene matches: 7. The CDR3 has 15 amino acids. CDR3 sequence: CASSLSGGDVDTQYF. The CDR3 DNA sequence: TGTGCCAGCAGCCTCAGCGGGGGGGACGTAGATACGCAGTATTTT. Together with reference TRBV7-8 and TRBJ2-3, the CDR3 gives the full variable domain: GAGVSQSPRYKVAKRGQDVALRCDPISGHVSLFWYQQALGQGPEFLTYFQNEAQLDKSGLPSDRFFAERPEGSVSTLKIQRTQQEDSAVYLCASSLSGGDVDTQYFGPGTRLTVL.

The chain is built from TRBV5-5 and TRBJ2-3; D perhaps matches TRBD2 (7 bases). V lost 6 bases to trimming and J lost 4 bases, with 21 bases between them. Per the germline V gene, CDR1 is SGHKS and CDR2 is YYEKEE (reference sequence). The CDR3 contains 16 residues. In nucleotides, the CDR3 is TGTGCCAGCAATCGACCAGGAGGAGGGGGGGCAGATACGCAGTATTTT. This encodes CASNRPGGGGADTQYF. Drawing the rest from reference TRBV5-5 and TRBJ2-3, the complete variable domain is DAGVTQSPTHLIKTRGQQVTLRCSPISGHKSVSWYQQVLGQGPQFIFQYYEKEERGRGNFPDRFSARQFPNYSSELNVNALLLGDSALYLCASNRPGGGGADTQYFGPGTRLTVL.

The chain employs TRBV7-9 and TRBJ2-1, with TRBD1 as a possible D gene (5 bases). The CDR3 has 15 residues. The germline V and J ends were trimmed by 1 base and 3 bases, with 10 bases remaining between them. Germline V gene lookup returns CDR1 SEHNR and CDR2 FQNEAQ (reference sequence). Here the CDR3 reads CASSLGRGSYNEQFF. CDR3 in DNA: TGTGCCAGCAGCTTAGGAAGGGGAAGCTACAATGAGCAGTTCTTC.

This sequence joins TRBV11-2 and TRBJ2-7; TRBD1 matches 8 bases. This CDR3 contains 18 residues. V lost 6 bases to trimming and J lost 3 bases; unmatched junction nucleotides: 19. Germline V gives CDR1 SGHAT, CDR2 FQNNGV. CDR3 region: CASSPRGFAGQVLYEQYF. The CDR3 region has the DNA TGTGCCAGCAGTCCTCGAGGATTTGCGGGACAGGTCCTCTACGAGCAGTACTTC.

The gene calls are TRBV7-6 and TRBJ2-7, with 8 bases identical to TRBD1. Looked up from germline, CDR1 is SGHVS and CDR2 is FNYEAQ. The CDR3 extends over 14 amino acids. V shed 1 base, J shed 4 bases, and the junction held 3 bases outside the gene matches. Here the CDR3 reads CASSLGTGTYEQYF. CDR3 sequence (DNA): TGTGCCAGCAGCTTAGGGACAGGGACGTACGAGCAGTACTTC.

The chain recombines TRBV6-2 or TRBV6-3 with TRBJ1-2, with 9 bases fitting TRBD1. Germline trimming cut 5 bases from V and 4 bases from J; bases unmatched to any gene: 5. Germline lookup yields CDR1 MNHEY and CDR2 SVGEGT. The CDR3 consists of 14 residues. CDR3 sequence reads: CASSPRDRVYGYTF. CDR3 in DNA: TGTGCCAGCAGTCCCCGGGACAGGGTCTATGGCTACACCTTC.